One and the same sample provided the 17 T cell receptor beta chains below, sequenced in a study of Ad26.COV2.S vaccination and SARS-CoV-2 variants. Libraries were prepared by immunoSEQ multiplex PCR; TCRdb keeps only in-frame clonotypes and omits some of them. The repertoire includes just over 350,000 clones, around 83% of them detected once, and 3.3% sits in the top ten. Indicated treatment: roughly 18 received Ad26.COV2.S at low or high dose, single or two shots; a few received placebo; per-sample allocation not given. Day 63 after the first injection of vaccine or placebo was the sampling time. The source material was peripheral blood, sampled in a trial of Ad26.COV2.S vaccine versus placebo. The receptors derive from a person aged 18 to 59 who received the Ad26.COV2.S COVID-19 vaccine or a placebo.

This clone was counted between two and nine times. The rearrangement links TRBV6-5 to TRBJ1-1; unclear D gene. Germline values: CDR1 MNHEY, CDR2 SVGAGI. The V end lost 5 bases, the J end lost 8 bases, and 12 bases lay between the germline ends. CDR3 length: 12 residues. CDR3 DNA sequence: TGTGCCAGCAGTCGCCCGGGCCAGGAAGCTTTCTTT. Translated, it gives CASSRPGQEAFF.

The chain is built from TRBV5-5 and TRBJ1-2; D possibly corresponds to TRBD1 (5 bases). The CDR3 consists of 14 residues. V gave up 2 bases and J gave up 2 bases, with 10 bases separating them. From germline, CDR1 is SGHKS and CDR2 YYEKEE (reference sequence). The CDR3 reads CASSLGRENYGYTF. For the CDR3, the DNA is TGTGCCAGCAGCTTAGGCAGGGAGAACTATGGCTACACCTTC.

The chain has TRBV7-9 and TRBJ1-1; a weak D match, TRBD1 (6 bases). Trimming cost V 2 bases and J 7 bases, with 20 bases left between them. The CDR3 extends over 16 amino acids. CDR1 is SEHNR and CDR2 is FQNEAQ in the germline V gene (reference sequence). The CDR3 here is CASSLSGSGADGEAFF. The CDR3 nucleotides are TGTGCCAGCAGCTTATCTGGGTCAGGGGCGGACGGTGAAGCTTTCTTT.

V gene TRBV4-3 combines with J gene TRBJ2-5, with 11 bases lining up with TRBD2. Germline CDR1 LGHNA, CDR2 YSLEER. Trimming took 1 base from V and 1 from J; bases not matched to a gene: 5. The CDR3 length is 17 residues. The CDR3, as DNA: TGCGCCAGCAGCCAAGGACTAGCGGGGAACTTCCAAGAGACCCAGTACTTC. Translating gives CASSQGLAGNFQETQYF.

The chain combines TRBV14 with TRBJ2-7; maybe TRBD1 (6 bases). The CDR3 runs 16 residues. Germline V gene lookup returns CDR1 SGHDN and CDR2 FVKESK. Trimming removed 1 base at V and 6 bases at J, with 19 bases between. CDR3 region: CASSQVGETGPGEQYF. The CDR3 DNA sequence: TGTGCCAGCAGCCAAGTAGGTGAGACAGGCCCAGGCGAGCAGTACTTC.

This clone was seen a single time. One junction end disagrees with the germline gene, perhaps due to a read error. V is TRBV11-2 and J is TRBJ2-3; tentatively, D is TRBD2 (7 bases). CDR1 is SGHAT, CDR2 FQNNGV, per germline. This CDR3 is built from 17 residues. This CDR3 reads CASSLEGEGTNTDTQYF. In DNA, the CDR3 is TGTGCCAGCAGCCTAGAGGGGGAGGGGACCAACACAGATACGCAGTATTTT.

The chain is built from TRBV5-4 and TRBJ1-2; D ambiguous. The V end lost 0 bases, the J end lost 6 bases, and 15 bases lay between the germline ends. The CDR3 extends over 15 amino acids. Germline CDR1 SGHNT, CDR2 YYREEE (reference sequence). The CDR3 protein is CASSLASGRIDGYTF. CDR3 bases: TGTGCCAGCAGCTTGGCTTCAGGACGGATCGATGGCTACACCTTC.

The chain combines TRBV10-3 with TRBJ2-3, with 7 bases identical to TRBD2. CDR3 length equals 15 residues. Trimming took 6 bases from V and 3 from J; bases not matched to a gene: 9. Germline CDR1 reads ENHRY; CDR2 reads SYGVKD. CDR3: CAISLLAGVTDTQYF. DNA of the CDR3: TGTGCCATCAGCCTTCTCGCGGGAGTTACAGATACGCAGTATTTT.

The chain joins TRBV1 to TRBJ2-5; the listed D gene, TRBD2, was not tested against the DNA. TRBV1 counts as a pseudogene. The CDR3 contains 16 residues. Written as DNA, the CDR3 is TGCACCAGCAGCCAAGTGACCGGGGGGGATAGGGAGACCCAGTACTTC. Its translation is CTSSQVTGGDRETQYF.

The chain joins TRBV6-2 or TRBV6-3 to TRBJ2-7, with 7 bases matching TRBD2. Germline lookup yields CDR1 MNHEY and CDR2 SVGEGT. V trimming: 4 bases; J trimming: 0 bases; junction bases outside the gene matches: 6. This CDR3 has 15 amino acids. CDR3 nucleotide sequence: TGTGCCAGCAGTTTTAAGCGGGGTAACTCCTACGAGCAGTACTTC. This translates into CASSFKRGNSYEQYF.

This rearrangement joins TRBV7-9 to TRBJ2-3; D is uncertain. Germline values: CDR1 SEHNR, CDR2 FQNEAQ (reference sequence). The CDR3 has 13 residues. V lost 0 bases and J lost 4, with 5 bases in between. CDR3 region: CASSLALSDTQYF. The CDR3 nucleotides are TGTGCCAGCAGCTTAGCGCTGTCAGATACGCAGTATTTT. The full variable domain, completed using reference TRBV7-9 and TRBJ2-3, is DTGVSQNPRHKITKRGQNVTFRCDPISEHNRLYWYRQTLGQGPEFLTYFQNEAQLEKSRLLSDRFSAERPKGSFSTLEIQRTEQGDSAMYLCASSLALSDTQYFGPGTRLTVL.

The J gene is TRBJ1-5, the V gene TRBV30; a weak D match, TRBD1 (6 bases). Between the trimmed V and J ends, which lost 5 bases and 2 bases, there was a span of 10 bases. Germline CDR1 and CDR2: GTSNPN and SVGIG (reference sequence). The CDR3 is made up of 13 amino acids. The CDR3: CAWGDIGNQPQHF. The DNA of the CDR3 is TGTGCCTGGGGGGACATAGGCAATCAGCCCCAGCATTTT.

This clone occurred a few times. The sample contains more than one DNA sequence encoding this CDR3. CDR3 loop: CASSLGLGNTIYF. In nucleotides, the CDR3 is TGTGCCAGCAGCCTTGGGTTAGGGAACACCATATATTTT. This sequence joins TRBV7-9 and TRBJ1-3; D gene uncertain. The V end was cut by 5 bases, the J end by 7 bases, with 12 bases between. Germline lookup yields CDR1 SEHNR and CDR2 FQNEAQ (reference sequence). The CDR3 is 13 amino acids.

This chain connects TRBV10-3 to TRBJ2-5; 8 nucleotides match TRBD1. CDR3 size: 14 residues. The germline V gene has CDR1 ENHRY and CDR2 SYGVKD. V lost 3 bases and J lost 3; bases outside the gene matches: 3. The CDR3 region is CAISDRGQEETQYF. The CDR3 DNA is TGTGCCATCAGTGACCGGGGACAGGAAGAGACCCAGTACTTC.

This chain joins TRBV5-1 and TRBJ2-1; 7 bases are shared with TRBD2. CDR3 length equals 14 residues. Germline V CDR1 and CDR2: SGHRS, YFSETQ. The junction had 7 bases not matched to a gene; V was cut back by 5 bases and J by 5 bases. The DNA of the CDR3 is TGCGCCAGCAGGATGGCTAGCGGTGACAATGAGCAGTTCTTC. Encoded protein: CASRMASGDNEQFF.

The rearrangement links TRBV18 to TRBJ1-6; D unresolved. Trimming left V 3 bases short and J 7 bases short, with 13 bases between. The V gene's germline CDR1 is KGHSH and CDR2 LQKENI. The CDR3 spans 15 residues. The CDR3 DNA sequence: TGTGCCAGCTCACCTATCTCGGACGGGAATTCACCCCTCCACTTT. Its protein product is CASSPISDGNSPLHF. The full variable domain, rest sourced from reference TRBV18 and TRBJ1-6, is NAGVMQNPRHLVRRRGQEARLRCSPMKGHSHVYWYRQLPEEGLKFMVYLQKENIIDESGMPKERFSAEFPKEGPSILRIQQVVRGDSAAYFCASSPISDGNSPLHFGNGTRLTVT.

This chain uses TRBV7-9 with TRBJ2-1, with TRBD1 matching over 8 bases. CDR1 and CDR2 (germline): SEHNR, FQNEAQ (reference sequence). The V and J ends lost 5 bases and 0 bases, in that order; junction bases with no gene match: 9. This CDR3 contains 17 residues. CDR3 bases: TGTGCCAGCAGCAAAGCCGGCGGGACAGGCTCCTACAATGAGCAGTTCTTC. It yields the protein CASSKAGGTGSYNEQFF.